The TCR beta chain described here comes from a study of regulatory T cells in long-lasting Graves disease. The ends lost 8 bases at V and 3 bases at J; junction bases unmatched: 13. The CDR3 spans 15 residues. CDR1 WSHSY and CDR2 SAAADI come from the germline V gene. Study results and caveats: Analysis covered peripheral blood alone, not thyroid tissue.

Comment on this clonotype: The target antigen is unknown.

As to time point: newly diagnosed GD, antithyroid drugs for less than 3 months. The authors made the TCR library using RNA they extracted from PBMCs. Arm-PCR of CDR3 regions with iRepertoire HTBI primers generated TCR beta libraries. How the authors handled the data: Across the samples, identification revealed about 62 TRBV and more than 11 TRBJ segments. Each CDR3 protein gets one entry after TCRdb re-called the multiplex PCR reads with MiXCR. Here the V and J calls rest on TCRdb's processing, not on the authors' analysis. The sample records about 470,000 distinct CDR3 sequences, approximately 15% being singletons. The sample also formed part of further work on T cells in Graves' hyperthyroidism and ophthalmopathy.

This receptor was obtained from a young woman with Graves disease. This specimen consisted of peripheral blood mononuclear cells (PBMCs), obtained at new diagnosis, from a patient treated with antithyroid drugs. V and J are TRBV10-2 and TRBJ2-7; 7 bases match TRBD2. CDR3 sequence (DNA): TGCGCCAGCGCCCTGGGGGGGGGTGGGGACTACGAGCAGTACTTC. Its translation: CASALGGGGDYEQYF.